This is a list of T cell receptor beta chains from one sample in a study of PD-L1 blockade in urothelial cancer. Assay used: immunoSEQ multiplex PCR; TCRdb lists only in-frame clones, some missing. The repertoire holds more than 85,000 clones, with roughly 87% as singletons. Sample: PBMCs, taken around atezolizumab (anti-PD-L1) treatment. The receptors here all came from a man between 60 and 70 years old with urothelial cancer. The CDR3 runs from the conserved cysteine through the conserved F or W. D genes are given only for firm matches. The size of a clone is reported for some rows only, either as once, few or many, or as a class for expanded clones.

clone_size: NA; j_call: TRBJ2-4; v_call: TRBV25-1; d_call: TRBD1; cdr3_aa: CASSPRDRKNIQYF; cdr3_nt: TGTGCCAGCAGTCCCCGGGACAGGAAAAACATTCAGTACTTC
clone_size: NA; j_call: TRBJ1-5; v_call: TRBV18; d_call: NA; cdr3_aa: CASSPGQNQPQHF; cdr3_nt: TGTGCCAGCTCACCAGGACAAAATCAGCCCCAGCATTTT
clone_size: NA; j_call: TRBJ2-2; v_call: TRBV27; d_call: TRBD2; cdr3_aa: CASSFGSGKYGELFF; cdr3_nt: TGTGCCAGCAGTTTTGGAAGCGGGAAGTACGGGGAGCTGTTTTTT
clone_size: NA; j_call: TRBJ1-3; v_call: TRBV7-2; d_call: TRBD1; cdr3_aa: CASSLAGTGRNTIYF; cdr3_nt: TGTGCCAGCAGCTTAGCTGGGACAGGCCGGAACACCATATATTTT
clone_size: NA; j_call: TRBJ1-2; v_call: TRBV28; d_call: NA; cdr3_aa: CASSTLGGSNYGYTF; cdr3_nt: TGTGCCAGCAGTACGCTCGGGGGTTCAAACTATGGCTACACCTTC
clone_size: NA; j_call: TRBJ2-2; v_call: TRBV19; d_call: NA; cdr3_aa: CASSIGQDIPGELFF; cdr3_nt: TGTGCCAGTAGTATAGGGCAGGATATCCCCGGGGAGCTGTTTTTT
clone_size: NA; j_call: TRBJ2-1; v_call: TRBV4-2; d_call: TRBD2; cdr3_aa: CASSQDDQAGATWNEQFF; cdr3_nt: TGTGCCAGCAGCCAAGACGACCAAGCGGGGGCGACTTGGAATGAGCAGTTCTTC
clone_size: NA; j_call: TRBJ1-3; v_call: TRBV28; d_call: NA; cdr3_aa: CASTGGIVSGNTIYF; cdr3_nt: TGTGCCAGCACCGGGGGGATAGTCTCTGGAAACACCATATATTTT
clone_size: NA; j_call: TRBJ2-3; v_call: TRBV7-9; d_call: NA; cdr3_aa: CASSLRSGVLADTQYF; cdr3_nt: TGTGCCAGCAGCTTACGGTCGGGAGTATTGGCAGATACGCAGTATTTT
clone_size: NA; j_call: TRBJ2-7; v_call: TRBV9; d_call: NA; cdr3_aa: CASSVALNAYEQYF; cdr3_nt: TGTGCCAGCAGCGTAGCTCTAAATGCCTACGAGCAGTACTTC
clone_size: NA; j_call: TRBJ2-2; v_call: TRBV4-2; d_call: NA; cdr3_aa: CASSQQGTGELFF; cdr3_nt: TGTGCCAGCAGCCAACAGGGTACCGGGGAGCTGTTTTTT
clone_size: NA; j_call: TRBJ1-1; v_call: TRBV19; d_call: TRBD1; cdr3_aa: CASSGPGQMNTEAFF; cdr3_nt: TGTGCCAGTAGTGGACCGGGACAGATGAACACTGAAGCTTTCTTT
clone_size: NA; j_call: TRBJ2-2; v_call: TRBV29-1; d_call: NA; cdr3_aa: CSVPPSGSGTSGTGELFF; cdr3_nt: TGCAGCGTTCCCCCCAGCGGTAGCGGAACGAGCGGGACCGGGGAGCTGTTTTTT
clone_size: NA; j_call: TRBJ2-1; v_call: TRBV27; d_call: TRBD2; cdr3_aa: CASSPGGNEQFF; cdr3_nt: TGTGCCAGCAGCCCCGGGGGGAATGAGCAGTTCTTC
clone_size: NA; j_call: TRBJ1-1; v_call: TRBV7-2; d_call: NA; cdr3_aa: CASSLLGGRTEAFF; cdr3_nt: TGTGCCAGCAGCTTACTGGGTGGGCGAACTGAAGCTTTCTTT
clone_size: NA; j_call: TRBJ2-2; v_call: TRBV14; d_call: NA; cdr3_aa: CASSQRPGIGTNTGELFF; cdr3_nt: TGTGCCAGCAGCCAACGTCCGGGGATCGGGACGAACACCGGGGAGCTGTTTTTT
clone_size: NA; j_call: TRBJ2-3; v_call: TRBV29-1; d_call: TRBD2; cdr3_aa: CSVSTSGNMQYF; cdr3_nt: TGCAGCGTCTCCACTAGCGGGAACATGCAGTATTTT
clone_size: NA; j_call: TRBJ2-7; v_call: TRBV27; d_call: TRBD1; cdr3_aa: CASRTGGHEQYF; cdr3_nt: TGTGCCAGCAGAACAGGGGGCCACGAGCAGTACTTC
clone_size: NA; j_call: TRBJ2-3; v_call: TRBV9; d_call: NA; cdr3_aa: CASSVSSGTDTQYF; cdr3_nt: TGTGCCAGCAGCGTATCCTCGGGCACAGATACGCAGTATTTT
clone_size: NA; j_call: TRBJ2-3; v_call: TRBV4-3; d_call: NA; cdr3_aa: CASSQDSFGRSTDTQYF; cdr3_nt: TGCGCCAGCAGCCAAGATTCCTTTGGGAGAAGCACAGATACGCAGTATTTT
clone_size: NA; j_call: TRBJ2-2; v_call: TRBV9; d_call: TRBD1; cdr3_aa: CASSVTGQLDTGELFF; cdr3_nt: TGTGCCAGCAGCGTCACGGGACAGTTAGACACCGGGGAGCTGTTTTTT
clone_size: NA; j_call: TRBJ1-2; v_call: TRBV6-1; d_call: TRBD1; cdr3_aa: CASSGLDRGLRNGYTF; cdr3_nt: TGTGCCAGCAGTGGACTTGACAGGGGGCTACGCAATGGCTACACCTTC
clone_size: NA; j_call: TRBJ2-5; v_call: TRBV7-9; d_call: NA; cdr3_aa: CASSHGVGETQYF; cdr3_nt: TGTGCCAGTAGTCACGGGGTCGGGGAGACCCAGTACTTC
clone_size: NA; j_call: TRBJ1-5; v_call: TRBV2; d_call: NA; cdr3_aa: CASSESSYPFNQPQHF; cdr3_nt: TGTGCCAGCAGTGAATCCTCCTATCCTTTCAATCAGCCCCAGCATTTT
clone_size: NA; j_call: TRBJ1-5; v_call: TRBV19; d_call: NA; cdr3_aa: CASSMGADSNQPQHF; cdr3_nt: TGTGCCAGTAGTATGGGGGCAGATAGCAATCAGCCCCAGCATTTT
clone_size: few; j_call: TRBJ1-5; v_call: TRBV19; d_call: TRBD1; cdr3_aa: CASRDRDHQPQHF; cdr3_nt: TGTGCCAGTAGAGACAGGGACCATCAGCCCCAGCATTTT
clone_size: NA; j_call: TRBJ1-1; v_call: TRBV6-6; d_call: TRBD1; cdr3_aa: CASADGQGLNTEAFF; cdr3_nt: TGTGCCAGCGCGGACGGACAGGGGCTAAACACTGAAGCTTTCTTT
clone_size: NA; j_call: TRBJ1-1; v_call: TRBV14; d_call: NA; cdr3_aa: CASSQVAGAVTEAFF; cdr3_nt: TGTGCCAGCAGCCAAGTGGCGGGGGCGGTCACTGAAGCTTTCTTT
clone_size: once; j_call: TRBJ2-3; v_call: TRBV29-1; d_call: NA; cdr3_aa: CSVIRVDTQYF; cdr3_nt: TGCAGCGTTATTAGAGTTGATACGCAGTATTTT
clone_size: NA; j_call: TRBJ1-5; v_call: TRBV28; d_call: NA; cdr3_aa: CASSFEPQHF; cdr3_nt: TGTGCCAGCAGTTTCGAGCCCCAGCATTTT
clone_size: few; j_call: TRBJ2-7; v_call: TRBV19; d_call: TRBD2; cdr3_aa: CASSRTSGSAYEQYF; cdr3_nt: TGTGCCAGTAGCCGGACTAGCGGGAGTGCGTACGAGCAGTACTTC
clone_size: NA; j_call: TRBJ2-1; v_call: TRBV19; d_call: TRBD2; cdr3_aa: CASTSGLKGFF; cdr3_nt: TGTGCCAGTACTAGCGGGTTAAAGGGGTTCTTC
clone_size: NA; j_call: TRBJ1-1; v_call: TRBV15; d_call: NA; cdr3_aa: CATSRVPGTEAFF; cdr3_nt: TGTGCCACCAGCAGAGTTCCAGGGACTGAAGCTTTCTTT
clone_size: NA; j_call: TRBJ2-6; v_call: TRBV15; d_call: TRBD1; cdr3_aa: CATSRVRDRLGVLTF; cdr3_nt: TGTGCCACCAGCAGAGTCCGGGACAGGTTAGGCGTCCTGACTTTC
clone_size: NA; j_call: TRBJ1-5; v_call: TRBV6-1; d_call: NA; cdr3_aa: CASIRSQRNQPQHF; cdr3_nt: TGTGCCAGCATCCGTTCACAGCGCAATCAGCCCCAGCATTTT
clone_size: NA; j_call: TRBJ1-1; v_call: TRBV28; d_call: NA; cdr3_aa: CASSFTQEVIEAFF; cdr3_nt: TGTGCCAGCAGTTTCACCCAGGAGGTAATTGAAGCTTTCTTT
clone_size: NA; j_call: TRBJ2-1; v_call: TRBV7-9; d_call: TRBD2; cdr3_aa: CASSLSGGASNEQFF; cdr3_nt: TGTGCCAGCAGCTTAAGCGGGGGGGCCTCCAATGAGCAGTTCTTC
clone_size: NA; j_call: TRBJ1-3; v_call: TRBV4-1; d_call: NA; cdr3_aa: CASSPEAGRRGNTIYF; cdr3_nt: TGCGCCAGCAGCCCTGAAGCGGGACGTAGGGGAAACACCATATATTTT
clone_size: NA; j_call: TRBJ1-3; v_call: TRBV28; d_call: NA; cdr3_aa: CASQASSGNTIYF; cdr3_nt: TGTGCCAGTCAGGCCTCTTCTGGAAACACCATATATTTT
clone_size: NA; j_call: TRBJ2-7; v_call: TRBV20-1; d_call: NA; cdr3_aa: CSASQGYEQYF; cdr3_nt: TGCAGTGCTAGCCAGGGGTACGAGCAGTACTTC
clone_size: NA; j_call: TRBJ2-1; v_call: TRBV28; d_call: TRBD1; cdr3_aa: CASSRDRGDNEQFF; cdr3_nt: TGTGCCAGCAGCCGGGACAGGGGGGACAATGAGCAGTTCTTC
clone_size: few; j_call: TRBJ1-6; v_call: TRBV19; d_call: NA; cdr3_aa: CASSTETGFLGSPLHF; cdr3_nt: TGTGCCAGTAGTACAGAAACAGGGTTTTTGGGATCACCCCTCCACTTT
clone_size: NA; j_call: TRBJ2-7; v_call: TRBV21-1; d_call: NA; cdr3_aa: CASSKGTGADSYEQYF; cdr3_nt: TGTGCCAGCAGCAAAGGGACAGGGGCTGACTCCTACGAGCAGTACTTC
clone_size: NA; j_call: TRBJ2-7; v_call: TRBV7-2; d_call: TRBD2; cdr3_aa: CASSWGLGLYEQYF; cdr3_nt: TGTGCCAGCAGCTGGGGACTAGGTCTCTACGAGCAGTACTTC
clone_size: NA; j_call: TRBJ1-1; v_call: TRBV28; d_call: NA; cdr3_aa: CASSPLRGLQLEAFF; cdr3_nt: TGTGCCAGCAGTCCATTGCGGGGTCTTCAACTTGAAGCTTTCTTT
clone_size: NA; j_call: TRBJ2-7; v_call: TRBV29-1; d_call: NA; cdr3_aa: CSVGGTYEQYF; cdr3_nt: TGCAGCGTTGGAGGCACCTACGAGCAGTACTTC
clone_size: NA; j_call: TRBJ2-3; v_call: TRBV7-9; d_call: TRBD1; cdr3_aa: CASSAGQGDADTQYF; cdr3_nt: TGTGCCAGCAGCGCTGGGCAGGGGGACGCAGATACGCAGTATTTT
clone_size: NA; j_call: TRBJ1-2; v_call: TRBV2; d_call: TRBD1; cdr3_aa: CASSEPGQGDYGYTF; cdr3_nt: TGTGCCAGCAGTGAACCGGGACAGGGGGACTATGGCTACACCTTC
clone_size: NA; j_call: TRBJ2-7; v_call: TRBV6-1; d_call: NA; cdr3_aa: CASSEALGSGSTYEQYF; cdr3_nt: TGTGCCAGCAGTGAAGCGCTTGGTAGCGGCTCGACGTACGAGCAGTACTTC
clone_size: NA; j_call: TRBJ2-1; v_call: TRBV2; d_call: TRBD1; cdr3_aa: CASSEDRVSFSYNEQFF; cdr3_nt: TGTGCCAGCAGTGAGGACAGGGTTTCTTTCTCCTACAATGAGCAGTTCTTC
clone_size: NA; j_call: TRBJ2-1; v_call: TRBV7-2; d_call: NA; cdr3_aa: CASSLGRSQAVF; cdr3_nt: TGTGCCAGCAGCTTAGGGCGCTCCCAAGCGGTCTTC
clone_size: NA; j_call: TRBJ2-3; v_call: TRBV28; d_call: NA; cdr3_aa: CASSLGGGGEGNTQYF; cdr3_nt: TGTGCCAGCAGTTTAGGGGGCGGGGGTGAGGGGAATACGCAGTATTTT
clone_size: NA; j_call: TRBJ2-3; v_call: TRBV7-3; d_call: NA; cdr3_aa: CASSLAGGHTDTQYF; cdr3_nt: TGTGCCAGCAGCTTAGCCGGGGGTCACACAGATACGCAGTATTTT
clone_size: NA; j_call: TRBJ2-1; v_call: TRBV9; d_call: TRBD1; cdr3_aa: CASLPDRGRLNEQFF; cdr3_nt: TGTGCCAGCTTACCGGACAGGGGGCGTCTAAATGAGCAGTTCTTC
clone_size: NA; j_call: TRBJ2-3; v_call: TRBV7-2; d_call: NA; cdr3_aa: CASSFGDSTDTQYF; cdr3_nt: TGTGCCAGCAGCTTCGGGGATAGCACAGATACGCAGTATTTT
clone_size: NA; j_call: TRBJ2-1; v_call: TRBV5-1; d_call: NA; cdr3_aa: CASSAGLGGNEQFF; cdr3_nt: TGCGCCAGCAGCGCGGGCCTTGGCGGGAATGAGCAGTTCTTC
clone_size: NA; j_call: TRBJ1-1; v_call: TRBV27; d_call: TRBD1; cdr3_aa: CASSSGTGGYNTEAFF; cdr3_nt: TGTGCCAGCAGTTCCGGGACAGGGGGCTATAACACTGAAGCTTTCTTT
clone_size: once; j_call: TRBJ2-3; v_call: TRBV7-9; d_call: TRBD2; cdr3_aa: CASSSSGETDTQYF; cdr3_nt: TGTGCCAGCAGCTCTAGCGGGGAGACAGATACGCAGTATTTT
clone_size: NA; j_call: TRBJ2-5; v_call: TRBV5-1; d_call: TRBD1; cdr3_aa: CASSTRDSQETQYF; cdr3_nt: TGCGCCAGCAGCACCCGGGACAGCCAAGAGACCCAGTACTTC
clone_size: NA; j_call: TRBJ1-4; v_call: TRBV30; d_call: NA; cdr3_aa: CAWSVQQTNEKLFF; cdr3_nt: TGTGCCTGGAGTGTACAGCAAACTAATGAAAAACTGTTTTTT